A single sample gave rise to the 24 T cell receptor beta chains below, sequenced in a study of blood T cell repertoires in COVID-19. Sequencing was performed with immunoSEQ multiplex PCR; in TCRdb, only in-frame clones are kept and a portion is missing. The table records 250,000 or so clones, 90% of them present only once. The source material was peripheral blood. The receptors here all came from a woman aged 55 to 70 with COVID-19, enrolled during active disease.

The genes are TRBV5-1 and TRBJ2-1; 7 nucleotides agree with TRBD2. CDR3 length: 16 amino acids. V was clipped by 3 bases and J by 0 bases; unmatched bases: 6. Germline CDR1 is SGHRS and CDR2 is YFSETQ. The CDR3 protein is CASSWREGSSYNEQFF. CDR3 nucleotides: TGCGCCAGCAGCTGGAGGGAGGGGAGCTCCTACAATGAGCAGTTCTTC.

The CDR3 sequence is CASSFSQADQPQHF. The CDR3 nucleotides are TGTGCCAGCAGCTTTTCACAGGCTGACCAGCCCCAGCATTTT. The chain employs TRBV7-9 and TRBJ1-5; a weak D match, TRBD1 (5 bases). Germline values: CDR1 SEHNR, CDR2 FQNEAQ (reference sequence). Trimming stripped 3 bases from V and 7 bases from J, with 13 bases between. There are 14 residues in the CDR3.

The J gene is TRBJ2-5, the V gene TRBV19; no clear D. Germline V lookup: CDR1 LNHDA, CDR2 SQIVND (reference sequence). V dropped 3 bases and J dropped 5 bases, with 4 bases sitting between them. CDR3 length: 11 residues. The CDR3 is CASSIFETQYF. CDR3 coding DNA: TGTGCCAGTAGTATCTTCGAGACCCAGTACTTC.

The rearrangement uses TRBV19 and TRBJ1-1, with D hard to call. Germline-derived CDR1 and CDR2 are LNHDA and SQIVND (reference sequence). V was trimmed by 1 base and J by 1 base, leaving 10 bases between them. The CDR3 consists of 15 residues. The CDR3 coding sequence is TGTGCCAGTAGTATAGTTACGGCAGGGAACACTGAAGCTTTCTTT. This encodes CASSIVTAGNTEAFF.

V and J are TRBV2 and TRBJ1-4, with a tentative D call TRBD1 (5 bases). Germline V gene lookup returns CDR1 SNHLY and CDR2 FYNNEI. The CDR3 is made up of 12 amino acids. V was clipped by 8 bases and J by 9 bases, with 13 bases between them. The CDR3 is CASWGGVQKLFF. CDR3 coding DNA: TGTGCCAGCTGGGGAGGGGTCCAAAAACTGTTTTTT.

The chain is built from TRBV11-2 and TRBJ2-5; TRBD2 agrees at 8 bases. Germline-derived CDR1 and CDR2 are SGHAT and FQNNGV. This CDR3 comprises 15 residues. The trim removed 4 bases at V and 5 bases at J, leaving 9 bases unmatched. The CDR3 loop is CASSSTGTSWETQYF. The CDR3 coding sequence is TGTGCCAGCAGCTCAACAGGGACTAGTTGGGAGACCCAGTACTTC.

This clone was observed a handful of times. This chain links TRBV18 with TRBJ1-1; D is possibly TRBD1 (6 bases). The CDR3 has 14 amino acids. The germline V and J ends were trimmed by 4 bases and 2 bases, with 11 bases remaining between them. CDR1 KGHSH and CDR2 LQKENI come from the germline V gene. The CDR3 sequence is CASSLTGFNTEAFF. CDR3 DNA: TGTGCCAGCTCACTAACAGGGTTTAACACTGAAGCTTTCTTT.

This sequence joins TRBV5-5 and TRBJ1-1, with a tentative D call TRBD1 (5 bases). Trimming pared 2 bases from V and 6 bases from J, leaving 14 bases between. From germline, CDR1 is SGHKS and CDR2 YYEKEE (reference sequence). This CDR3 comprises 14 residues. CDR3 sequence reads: CASSLQEGYAEAFF. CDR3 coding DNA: TGTGCCAGCAGCTTACAGGAGGGATACGCTGAAGCTTTCTTT.

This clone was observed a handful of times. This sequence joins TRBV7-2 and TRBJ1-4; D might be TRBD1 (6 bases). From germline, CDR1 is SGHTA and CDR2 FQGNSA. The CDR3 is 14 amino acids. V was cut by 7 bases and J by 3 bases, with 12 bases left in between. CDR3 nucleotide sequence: TGTGCCAGCAACCAGGGGTGGGCTAATGAAAAACTGTTTTTT. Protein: CASNQGWANEKLFF. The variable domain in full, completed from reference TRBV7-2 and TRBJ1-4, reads GAGVSQSPSNKVTEKGKDVELRCDPISGHTALYWYRQSLGQGLEFLIYFQGNSAPDKSGLPSDRFSAERTGGSVSTLTIQRTQQEDSAVYLCASNQGWANEKLFFGSGTQLSVL.

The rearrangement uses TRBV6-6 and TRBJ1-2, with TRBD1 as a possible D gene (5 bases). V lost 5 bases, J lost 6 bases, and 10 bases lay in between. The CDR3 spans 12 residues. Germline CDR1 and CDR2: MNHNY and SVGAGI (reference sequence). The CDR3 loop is CASSPRVNGYTF. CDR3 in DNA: TGTGCCAGCAGTCCCAGGGTTAATGGCTACACCTTC.

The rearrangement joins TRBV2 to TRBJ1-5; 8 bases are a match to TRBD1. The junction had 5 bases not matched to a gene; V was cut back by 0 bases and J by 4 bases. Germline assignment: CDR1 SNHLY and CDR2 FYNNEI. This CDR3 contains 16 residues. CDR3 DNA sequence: TGTGCCAGCAGTGAAGCCGGGACAGGCTTTAATCAGCCCCAGCATTTT. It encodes CASSEAGTGFNQPQHF.

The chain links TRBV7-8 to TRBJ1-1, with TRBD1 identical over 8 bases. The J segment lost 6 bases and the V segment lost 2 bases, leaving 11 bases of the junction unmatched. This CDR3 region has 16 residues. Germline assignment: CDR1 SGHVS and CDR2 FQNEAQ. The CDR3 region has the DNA TGTGCCAGCAGCTTACAGGTCAGGGGGCGCCCGGCTGAAGCTTTCTTT. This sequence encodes CASSLQVRGRPAEAFF.

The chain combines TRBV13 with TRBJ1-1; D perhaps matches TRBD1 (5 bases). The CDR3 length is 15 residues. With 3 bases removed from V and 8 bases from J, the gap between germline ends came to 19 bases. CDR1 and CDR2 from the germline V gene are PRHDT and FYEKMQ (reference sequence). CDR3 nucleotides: TGTGCCAGCAGCTTCCCTGATCTCGGCGGGGCCGAAGCTTTCTTT. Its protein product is CASSFPDLGGAEAFF.

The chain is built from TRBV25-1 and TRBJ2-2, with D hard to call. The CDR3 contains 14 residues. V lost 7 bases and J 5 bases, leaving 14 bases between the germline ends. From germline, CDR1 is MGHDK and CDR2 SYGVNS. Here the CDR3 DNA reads TGTGCCAGCAATGGTGACAAAATTACCGGGGAGCTGTTTTTT. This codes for CASNGDKITGELFF. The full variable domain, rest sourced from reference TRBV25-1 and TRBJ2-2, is EADIYQTPRYLVIGTGKKITLECSQTMGHDKMYWYQQDPGMELHLIHYSYGVNSTEKGDLSSESTVSRIRTEHFPLTLESARPSHTSQYLCASNGDKITGELFFGEGSRLTVL.

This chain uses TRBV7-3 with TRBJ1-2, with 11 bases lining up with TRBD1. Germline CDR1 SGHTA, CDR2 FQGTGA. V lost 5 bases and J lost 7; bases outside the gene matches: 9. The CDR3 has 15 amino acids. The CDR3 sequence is CASSPRTGGRGGYTF. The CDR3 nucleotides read TGTGCCAGCAGCCCCAGGACAGGGGGCAGGGGTGGCTACACCTTC.

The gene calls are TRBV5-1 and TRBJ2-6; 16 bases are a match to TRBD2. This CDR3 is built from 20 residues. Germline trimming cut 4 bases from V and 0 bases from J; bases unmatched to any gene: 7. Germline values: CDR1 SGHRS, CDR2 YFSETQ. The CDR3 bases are TGCGCCAGCAGCCCCGGGACTAGCGGGGGGGCCCACTCTGGGGCCAACGTCCTGACTTTC. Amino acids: CASSPGTSGGAHSGANVLTF. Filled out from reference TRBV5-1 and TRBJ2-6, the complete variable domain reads KAGVTQTPRYLIKTRGQQVTLSCSPISGHRSVSWYQQTPGQGLQFLFEYFSETQRNKGNFPGRFSGRQFSNSRSEMNVSTLELGDSALYLCASSPGTSGGAHSGANVLTFGAGSRLTVL.

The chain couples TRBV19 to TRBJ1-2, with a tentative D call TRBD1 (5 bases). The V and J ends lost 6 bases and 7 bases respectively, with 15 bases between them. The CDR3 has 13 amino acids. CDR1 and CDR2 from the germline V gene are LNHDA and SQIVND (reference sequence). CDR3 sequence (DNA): TGTGCCAGTAGAGTTCCAGGGAAGGGTGGCTACACCTTC. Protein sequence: CASRVPGKGGYTF. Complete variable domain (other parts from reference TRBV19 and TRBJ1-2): DGGITQSPKYLFRKEGQNVTLSCEQNLNHDAMYWYRQDPGQGLRLIYYSQIVNDFQKGDIAEGYSVSREKKESFPLTVTSAQKNPTAFYLCASRVPGKGGYTFGSGTRLTVV.

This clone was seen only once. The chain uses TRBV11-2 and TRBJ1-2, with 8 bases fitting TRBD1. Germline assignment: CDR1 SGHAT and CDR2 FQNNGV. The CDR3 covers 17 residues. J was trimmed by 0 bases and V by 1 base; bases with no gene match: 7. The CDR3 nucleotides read TGTGCCAGCAGCTTAGCAGCCGGGACAGGAGCTAACTATGGCTACACCTTC. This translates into CASSLAAGTGANYGYTF.

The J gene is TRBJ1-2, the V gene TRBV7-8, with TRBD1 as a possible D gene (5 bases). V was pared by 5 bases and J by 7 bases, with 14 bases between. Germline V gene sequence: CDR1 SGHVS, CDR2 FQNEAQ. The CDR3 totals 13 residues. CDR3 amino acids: CASSTLDMFGYTF. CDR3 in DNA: TGTGCCAGCAGCACCTTGGACATGTTTGGCTACACCTTC.

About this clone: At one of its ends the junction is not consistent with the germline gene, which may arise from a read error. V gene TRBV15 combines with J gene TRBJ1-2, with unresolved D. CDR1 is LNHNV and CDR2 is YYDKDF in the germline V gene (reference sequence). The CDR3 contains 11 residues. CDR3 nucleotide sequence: TGTGCCACCAGCAGAGGCGGGATGAGATCCTTC. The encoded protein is CATSRGGMRSF.

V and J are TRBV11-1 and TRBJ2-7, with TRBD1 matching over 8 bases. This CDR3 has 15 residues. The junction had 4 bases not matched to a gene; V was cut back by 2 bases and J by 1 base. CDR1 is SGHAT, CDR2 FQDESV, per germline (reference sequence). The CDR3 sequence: CASSLTDRASYEQYF. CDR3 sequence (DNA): TGTGCCAGCAGCTTAACGGACAGGGCTTCCTACGAGCAGTACTTC. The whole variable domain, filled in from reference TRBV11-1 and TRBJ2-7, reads EAEVAQSPRYKITEKSQAVAFWCDPISGHATLYWYRQILGQGPELLVQFQDESVVDDSQLPKDRFSAERLKGVDSTLKIQPAELGDSAMYLCASSLTDRASYEQYFGPGTRLTVT.

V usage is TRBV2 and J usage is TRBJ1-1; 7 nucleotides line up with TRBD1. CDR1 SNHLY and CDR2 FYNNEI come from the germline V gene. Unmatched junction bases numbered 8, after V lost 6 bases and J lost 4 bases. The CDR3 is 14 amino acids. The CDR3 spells CASSGTGAPTEAFF. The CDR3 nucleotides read TGTGCCAGCAGCGGAACAGGGGCGCCCACTGAAGCTTTCTTT.

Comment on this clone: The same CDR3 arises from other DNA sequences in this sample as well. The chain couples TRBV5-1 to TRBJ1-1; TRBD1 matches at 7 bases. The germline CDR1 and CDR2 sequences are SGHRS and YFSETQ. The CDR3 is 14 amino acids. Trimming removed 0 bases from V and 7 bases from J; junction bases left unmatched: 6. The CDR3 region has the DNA TGCGCCAGCAGCTTGGGACAGGGAGCGTATGAAGCTTTCTTT. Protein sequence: CASSLGQGAYEAFF.

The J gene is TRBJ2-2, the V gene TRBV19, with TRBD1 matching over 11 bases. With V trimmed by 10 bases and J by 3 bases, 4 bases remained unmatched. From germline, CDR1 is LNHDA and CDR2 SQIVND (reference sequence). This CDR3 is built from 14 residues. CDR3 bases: TGTGCCACCCGGGACAGGGGGTACACCGGGGAGCTGTTTTTT. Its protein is CATRDRGYTGELFF.